Shown below are 13 T cell receptor beta chains from a single sample sequenced in a study of T cells in narcolepsy. Sequencing used immunoSEQ multiplex PCR; TCRdb keeps in-frame clones, though not all of them. The sample contains some 30,000 clones, about 87% of which appear only once. The sequencing sample was made of memory (CD45RA-) CD4+ T cells from blood. These receptors all stem from a human donor in good health.

This clone was recorded once. V gene TRBV29-1 combines with J gene TRBJ2-2; possible D gene TRBD2, 6 bases. Germline values: CDR1 SQVTM, CDR2 ANQGSEA. The CDR3 loop spans 12 amino acids. Trimming removed 8 bases from V and 6 bases from J, with 13 bases in between. CDR3 in amino acids: CSTGVTAGELFF. CDR3 coding DNA: TGCAGCACGGGGGTGACAGCCGGGGAGCTGTTTTTT.

The gene calls are TRBV7-9 and TRBJ1-2; tentatively, D is TRBD1 (5 bases). With 0 bases removed from V and 8 bases from J, the gap between germline ends came to 10 bases. Germline V lookup: CDR1 SEHNR, CDR2 FQNEAQ (reference sequence). The CDR3 runs to 13 residues. CDR3 DNA sequence: TGTGCCAGCAGCTTAGCCCAGGGATGGGGCTACACCTTC. Translation: CASSLAQGWGYTF.

The rearrangement uses TRBV7-3 and TRBJ2-3; D may be TRBD1 or TRBD2 (5 bases each). The CDR3 runs to 18 residues. Trimming left V 5 bases short and J 0 bases short, with 21 bases between. CDR1 is SGHTA and CDR2 is FQGTGA in the germline V gene. The CDR3 nucleotides read TGTGCCAGCAGCCCGATCGGGACCACTAGTAAGAGCACAGATACGCAGTATTTT. This translates into CASSPIGTTSKSTDTQYF.

The chain links TRBV30 to TRBJ1-5; D is ambiguous. This CDR3 comprises 12 residues. V lost 2 bases and J lost 0, with 2 bases in between. Germline-derived CDR1 and CDR2 are GTSNPN and SVGIG (reference sequence). The CDR3 coding sequence is TGTGCCTGGAGTTATAGCAATCAGCCCCAGCATTTT. This translates into CAWSYSNQPQHF. The full variable domain, completed using reference TRBV30 and TRBJ1-5, is SQTIHQWPATLVQPVGSPLSLECTVEGTSNPNLYWYRQAAGRGLQLLFYSVGIGQISSEVPQNLSASRPQDRQFILSSKKLLLSDSGFYLCAWSYSNQPQHFGDGTRLSIL.

The chain employs TRBV7-9 and TRBJ2-5, with a tentative D call TRBD2 (5 bases). The CDR3 consists of 13 residues. From germline, CDR1 is SEHNR and CDR2 FQNEAQ (reference sequence). Trimming took 6 bases from V and 4 from J, leaving 12 bases between them. For the CDR3, the DNA is TGTGCCAGCAGGTATCTCCGGGGAGAGACCCAGTACTTC. This translates into CASRYLRGETQYF.

The chain employs TRBV7-6 and TRBJ1-2; D unresolved. The V and J ends lost 1 base and 7 bases respectively, with 16 bases between them. There are 15 residues in the CDR3. Germline V lookup: CDR1 SGHVS, CDR2 FNYEAQ. CDR3 sequence reads: CASSLDAGVVGGYTF. CDR3 nucleotides: TGTGCCAGCAGCTTAGATGCGGGAGTAGTCGGTGGCTACACCTTC.

V and J are TRBV19 and TRBJ2-3, with 10 bases that match TRBD1. Per the germline V gene, CDR1 is LNHDA and CDR2 is SQIVND (reference sequence). Losses at the gene ends were 5 bases for V and 2 bases for J; bases not matched to a gene: 7. This CDR3 has 16 residues. The CDR3 sequence: CASSSSGTGVTDTQYF. The CDR3 DNA follows: TGTGCCAGTAGTTCCTCCGGGACAGGGGTCACAGATACGCAGTATTTT.

The chain is built from TRBV6-5 and TRBJ2-2; 8 positions match TRBD2. Germline trimming cut 7 bases from V and 6 bases from J; bases unmatched to any gene: 7. The CDR3 is made up of 14 amino acids. CDR1 MNHEY and CDR2 SVGAGI come from the germline V gene. CDR3 DNA sequence: TGTGCCAGCACCGGACTAGCCGGGGCCGGGGAGCTGTTTTTT. The encoded protein is CASTGLAGAGELFF.

In this sample, this clone turned up a few times. The chain uses TRBV7-9 and TRBJ1-1; D is possibly TRBD1 (6 bases). Trimming shortened V by 1 base and J by 5 bases, and 11 bases separated the two germline ends. Germline CDR1 reads SEHNR; CDR2 reads FQNEAQ (reference sequence). CDR3 length: 14 amino acids. The CDR3 reads CASSLVGGRTEAFF. CDR3 bases: TGTGCCAGCAGCTTAGTGGGGGGGCGAACTGAAGCTTTCTTT.

This sequence joins TRBV19 and TRBJ1-1; D is ambiguous. This CDR3 spans 13 amino acids. The V end lost 7 bases, the J end lost 5 bases, and 14 bases lay between the germline ends. CDR1 is LNHDA, CDR2 SQIVND, per germline (reference sequence). CDR3 nucleotides: TGTGCCAGTAAATTGGAGGGAAGGACTGAAGCTTTCTTT. Its protein is CASKLEGRTEAFF.

This clone was seen a single time. The chain carries TRBV19 and TRBJ2-1; 8 nucleotides line up with TRBD1. V shed 2 bases, J shed 2 bases, and the junction held 2 bases outside the gene matches. Germline values: CDR1 LNHDA, CDR2 SQIVND (reference sequence). CDR3 length: 15 amino acids. The CDR3 loop reads CASSISRGPYNEQFF. The CDR3 DNA reads as TGTGCCAGTAGTATATCCAGGGGGCCCTACAATGAGCAGTTCTTC.

V gene TRBV30 combines with J gene TRBJ1-1; the D gene is possibly TRBD1 (6 bases). The CDR3 extends over 13 amino acids. The germline V gene has CDR1 GTSNPN and CDR2 SVGIG (reference sequence). V was shortened by 8 bases and J by 1 base, with 14 bases between the two germline ends. CDR3 bases: TGTGCCGGGGGCCTAACAGGGAACACTGAAGCTTTCTTT. The encoded protein is CAGGLTGNTEAFF.

This sequence joins TRBV7-2 and TRBJ1-1; TRBD1 matches 8 bases. The CDR3 extends over 15 amino acids. J was trimmed by 8 bases and V by 3 bases; bases with no gene match: 11. Looked up from germline, CDR1 is SGHTA and CDR2 is FQGNSA. CDR3 DNA: TGTGCCAGCAGCTTCCCGACAGGGGAGGGTGTGGAAGCTTTCTTT. Protein sequence: CASSFPTGEGVEAFF.